These T cell receptor beta chains were read from a single sample in a study of cytomegalovirus exposure and HLA in healthy donors. Sequenced by immunoSEQ multiplex PCR; TCRdb stores in-frame clones only, minus some. The sample has under 300,000 clones; 80% to 90% are singletons. Sequencing was carried out using PBMCs. These receptors were collected from a young woman in good health and CMV-seronegative. Each CDR3 is given with its conserved first and last residue. The D gene is left open where the match is weak. A row's size may be missing; if present it is once, few, many or a size class.

abundance,j_gene,v_gene,d_gene,CDR3nt,CDR3aa
once,TRBJ2-2,TRBV5-4,TRBD1,TGTGCCAGCAGCACCCGGGACAGGGCTTACACCGGGGAGCTGTTTTTT,CASSTRDRAYTGELFF
-,TRBJ1-5,TRBV27,TRBD1,TGTGCCAGCAGTACCCGGGACAGGGGGACTCAGCCCCAGCATTTT,CASSTRDRGTQPQHF
-,TRBJ2-7,TRBV9,TRBD1,TGTGCCAGCAGCGTAGGGGGACAGGGTATCACCTACGAGCAGTACTTC,CASSVGGQGITYEQYF
-,TRBJ1-5,TRBV6-1,TRBD1,TGTGCCAGCAGTGGGGGACAGAATCAGCCCCAGCATTTT,CASSGGQNQPQHF
-,TRBJ2-1,TRBV5-4,TRBD2,TGTGCCAGCAGCAGGGGGCTAGCGGGAGGTAATGAGCAGTTCTTC,CASSRGLAGGNEQFF
few,TRBJ1-2,TRBV20-1,-,TGCAGTGCTACCAGGGCCGGTGGCTACACCTTC,CSATRAGGYTF
once,TRBJ1-3,TRBV6-5,-,TGTGCCAGCAGTTACTCGTTTATTCAGGGTCGGAACACCATATATTTT,CASSYSFIQGRNTIYF
-,TRBJ1-2,TRBV7-8,-,TGTGCCAGCAGCGTTAGGAGTAACTATGGCTACACCTTC,CASSVRSNYGYTF
-,TRBJ2-1,TRBV11-2,-,TGTGCCAGCAGCGTAGACAGGGTGGGGGGTGAGCAGTTCTTC,CASSVDRVGGEQFF
-,TRBJ1-2,TRBV6-6,TRBD1,TGTGCCAGCAAGGGGACAGGGGCCGTCCTGGCTGGCTACACCTTC,CASKGTGAVLAGYTF
-,TRBJ2-7,TRBV6-4,-,TGTGCCAGCAGTGCACATCACGGGACCTACGAGCAGTACTTC,CASSAHHGTYEQYF
-,TRBJ2-1,TRBV30,-,TGTGCCTGGATAAGGGCAGGGGACTACAATGAGCAGTTCTTC,CAWIRAGDYNEQFF
once,TRBJ2-5,TRBV18,TRBD2,TGTGCCAGCTCACTGCCGGGACTAGCGGAAGAGACCCAGTACTTC,CASSLPGLAEETQYF
-,TRBJ2-1,TRBV28,-,TGTGCCAGCGTCCGTCGGGATTTCCTGGCTGACAATGAGCAGTTCTTC,CASVRRDFLADNEQFF
-,TRBJ2-7,TRBV4-2,TRBD2,TGTGCCAGCAGCCAAGAGGAGGCGGGAGGGACCTACGAGCAGTACTTC,CASSQEEAGGTYEQYF
-,TRBJ1-4,TRBV18,-,TGTGCCAGCTCACCTCGCTCGACAGATTCTAATGAAAAACTGTTTTTT,CASSPRSTDSNEKLFF
-,TRBJ1-2,TRBV6-1,-,TGTGCCAGCAGATTTAGTGGCTACACCTTC,CASRFSGYTF
-,TRBJ1-2,TRBV6-1,TRBD1,TGTGCCAGCAGTGACGGGACAGGGTCGGTAATTGTCACCTTC,CASSDGTGSVIVTF
-,TRBJ2-7,TRBV4-1,TRBD1,TGCGCCAGCAGCCAACCGGGACAGGGCGTGGACGAGCAGTACTTC,CASSQPGQGVDEQYF
-,TRBJ1-1,TRBV7-9,TRBD1,TGTGCCAGCATCCTCGGGACAGGGGTCATGAACACTGAAGCTTTCTTT,CASILGTGVMNTEAFF
-,TRBJ2-4,TRBV4-1,-,TGCGCCAGCAGCTCGGGGAGAAACATTCAGTACTTC,CASSSGRNIQYF
-,TRBJ2-3,TRBV18,TRBD2,TGTGCCAGCTCACCCCTAGGCGGGAGTCCGTATACGCAGTATTTT,CASSPLGGSPYTQYF
-,TRBJ2-2,TRBV5-1,TRBD2,TGCGCCAGCAGCTTGGACGGTCTCCGGAGAGCGGGAGGGAACACCGGGGAGCTGTTTTTT,CASSLDGLRRAGGNTGELFF
-,TRBJ1-5,TRBV12-5,-,TGTGCTAGTGGTTCAACACCAGGGGAGTTAGACAATCAGCCCCAGCATTTT,CASGSTPGELDNQPQHF
-,TRBJ2-7,TRBV9,TRBD2,TGTGCCAGCAGCACTACTAGCGGGAGGTCCTACGAGCAGTACTTC,CASSTTSGRSYEQYF
once,TRBJ2-1,TRBV5-1,TRBD1,TGCGCCAGCAGCTTGGGGGACAGGGAATTGAACAATGAGCAGTTCTTC,CASSLGDRELNNEQFF
-,TRBJ2-5,TRBV6-5,-,TGTGCCAGCAGTTACTCTCACGGGGTGAAAGAGACCCAGTACTTC,CASSYSHGVKETQYF
-,TRBJ1-1,TRBV27,-,TGTGCCAGCAGTTCAAACAGGGTTGAAGCTTTCTTT,CASSSNRVEAFF
few,TRBJ1-2,TRBV18,-,TGTGCCAGCTCTCGGGGGGGTGACTATGGCTACACCTTC,CASSRGGDYGYTF
-,TRBJ2-3,TRBV27,-,TGTGCCAGCTCATCGGTGGATACGCAGTATTTT,CASSSVDTQYF
-,TRBJ2-7,TRBV6-5,-,TGTGCCAGCAGTAGACAGGAAGGGACCTACGAGCAGTACTTC,CASSRQEGTYEQYF
-,TRBJ1-2,TRBV2,TRBD1,TGTGCCAGCAGACCTGAGATTACGGGACAGATTAACTATGGCTACACCTTC,CASRPEITGQINYGYTF
-,TRBJ1-1,TRBV9,-,TGTGCCAGCAGCGCGCGTAGTTCAAACACTGAAGCTTTCTTT,CASSARSSNTEAFF
-,TRBJ1-2,TRBV5-1,-,TGCGCCAGCAGTTTAGACAGTACTAACTATGGCTACACCTTC,CASSLDSTNYGYTF
-,TRBJ2-1,TRBV2,-,TGTGCCAGCAGTGAATTGTGGACGGGGATGGACAATGAGCAGTTCTTC,CASSELWTGMDNEQFF
many,TRBJ1-6,TRBV7-9,-,TGTGCCAGCAGCTTAGAACAGGGTAATTCACCCCTCCACTTT,CASSLEQGNSPLHF
-,TRBJ1-5,TRBV10-2,-,TGCGCCAGCAGTGAGTCCGGGGTAAGCAATCAGCCCCAGCATTTT,CASSESGVSNQPQHF
-,TRBJ2-7,TRBV6-6,TRBD1,TGTGCCAGCAGTTACTTGACAGGGGGTGAATACGAGCAGTACTTC,CASSYLTGGEYEQYF
-,TRBJ1-2,TRBV19,-,TGTGCCAGTAGTATTGGCCAGGCCTATGGCTACACCTTC,CASSIGQAYGYTF
-,TRBJ2-1,TRBV6-5,TRBD1,TGTGCCAGCAGTTCGAGAGGACAGGGGATCCCTGAGCAGTTCTTC,CASSSRGQGIPEQFF
-,TRBJ1-2,TRBV6-1,TRBD1,TGTGCCAGCAGTTCTTTCCTGACAGGGTTCTATGGCTACACCTTC,CASSSFLTGFYGYTF